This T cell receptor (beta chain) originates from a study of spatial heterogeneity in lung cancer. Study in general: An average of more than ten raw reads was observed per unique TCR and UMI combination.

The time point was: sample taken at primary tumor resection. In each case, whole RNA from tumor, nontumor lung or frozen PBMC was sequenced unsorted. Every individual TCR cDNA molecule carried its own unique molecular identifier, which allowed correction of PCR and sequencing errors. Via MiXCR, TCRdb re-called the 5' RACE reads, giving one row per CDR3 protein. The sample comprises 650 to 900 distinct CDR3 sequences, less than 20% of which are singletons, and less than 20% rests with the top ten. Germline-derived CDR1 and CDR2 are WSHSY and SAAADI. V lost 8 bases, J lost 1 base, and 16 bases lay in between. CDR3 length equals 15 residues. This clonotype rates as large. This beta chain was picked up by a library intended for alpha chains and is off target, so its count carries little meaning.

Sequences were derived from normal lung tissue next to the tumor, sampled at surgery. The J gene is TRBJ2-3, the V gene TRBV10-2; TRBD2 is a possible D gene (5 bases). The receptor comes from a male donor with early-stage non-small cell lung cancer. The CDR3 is CASGRGEAGTDTQYF. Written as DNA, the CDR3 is TGCGCCAGCGGGAGAGGTGAGGCCGGCACAGATACGCAGTATTTT.